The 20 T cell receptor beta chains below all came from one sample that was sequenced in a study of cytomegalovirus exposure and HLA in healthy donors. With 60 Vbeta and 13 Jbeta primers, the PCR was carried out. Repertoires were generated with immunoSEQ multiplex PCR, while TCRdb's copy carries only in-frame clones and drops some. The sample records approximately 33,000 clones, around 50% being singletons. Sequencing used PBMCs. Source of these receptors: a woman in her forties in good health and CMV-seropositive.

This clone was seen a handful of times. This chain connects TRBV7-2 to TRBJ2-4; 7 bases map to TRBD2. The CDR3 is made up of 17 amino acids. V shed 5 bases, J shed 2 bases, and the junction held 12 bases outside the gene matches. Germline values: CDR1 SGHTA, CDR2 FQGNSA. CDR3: CASSPGGLLGSKNIQYF. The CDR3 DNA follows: TGTGCCAGCAGCCCCGGGGGGTTGCTTGGTTCCAAAAACATTCAGTACTTC.

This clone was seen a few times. The CDR3 DNA follows: TGTGCCTGGAGTCGACGAACCGGGACAGGTCCTAACGAGCAGTACTTC. Amino acids: CAWSRRTGTGPNEQYF. This chain joins TRBV30 and TRBJ2-7, with 8 bases fitting TRBD1. Trimming at V came to 2 bases and at J to 5 bases, leaving 14 bases not matched to a gene. The germline gives CDR1 GTSNPN, CDR2 SVGIG (reference sequence). The CDR3 runs 16 residues.

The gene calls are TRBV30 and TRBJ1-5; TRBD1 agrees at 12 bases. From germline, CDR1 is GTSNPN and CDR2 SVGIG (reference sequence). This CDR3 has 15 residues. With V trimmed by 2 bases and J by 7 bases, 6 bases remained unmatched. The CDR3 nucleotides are TGTGCCTGGAGTCCGGGACAGGGGGCTTTCCAGCCCCAGCATTTT. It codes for CAWSPGQGAFQPQHF. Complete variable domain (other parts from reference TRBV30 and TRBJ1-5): SQTIHQWPATLVQPVGSPLSLECTVEGTSNPNLYWYRQAAGRGLQLLFYSVGIGQISSEVPQNLSASRPQDRQFILSSKKLLLSDSGFYLCAWSPGQGAFQPQHFGDGTRLSIL.

The DNA of the CDR3 is TGTGCCAGCAGCTTAAGCCCGTATGGGGGCCGGGGCACAGATACGCAGTATTTT. Protein product: CASSLSPYGGRGTDTQYF. The chain carries TRBV7-6 and TRBJ2-3; TRBD1 is a possible D gene (6 bases). With 2 bases removed from V and 1 base from J, the gap between germline ends came to 19 bases. The CDR3 has 18 amino acids. Germline V gene lookup returns CDR1 SGHVS and CDR2 FNYEAQ.

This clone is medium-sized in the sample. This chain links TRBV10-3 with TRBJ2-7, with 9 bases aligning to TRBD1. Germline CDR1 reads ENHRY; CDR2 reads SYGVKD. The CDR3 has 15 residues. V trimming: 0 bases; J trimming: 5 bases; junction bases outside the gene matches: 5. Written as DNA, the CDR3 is TGTGCCATCAGTGAGTCGGGGACAGGGAACCACGAGCAGTACTTC. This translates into CAISESGTGNHEQYF.

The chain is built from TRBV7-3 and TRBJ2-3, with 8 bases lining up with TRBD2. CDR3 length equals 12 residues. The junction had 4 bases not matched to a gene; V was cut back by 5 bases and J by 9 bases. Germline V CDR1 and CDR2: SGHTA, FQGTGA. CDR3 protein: CASSKERGTQYF. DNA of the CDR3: TGTGCCAGCAGCAAGGAGCGGGGGACGCAGTATTTT. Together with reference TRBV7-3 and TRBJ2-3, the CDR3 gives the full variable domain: GAGVSQTPSNKVTEKGKYVELRCDPISGHTALYWYRQSLGQGPEFLIYFQGTGAADDSGLPNDRFFAVRPEGSVSTLKIQRTERGDSAVYLCASSKERGTQYFGPGTRLTVL.

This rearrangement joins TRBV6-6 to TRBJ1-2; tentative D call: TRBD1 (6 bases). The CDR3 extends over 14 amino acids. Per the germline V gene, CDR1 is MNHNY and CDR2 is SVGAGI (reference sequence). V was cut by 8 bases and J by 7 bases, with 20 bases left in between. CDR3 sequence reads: CASLGSSGALGYTF. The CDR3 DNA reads TGTGCCAGCCTGGGATCCTCAGGGGCGCTTGGCTACACCTTC.

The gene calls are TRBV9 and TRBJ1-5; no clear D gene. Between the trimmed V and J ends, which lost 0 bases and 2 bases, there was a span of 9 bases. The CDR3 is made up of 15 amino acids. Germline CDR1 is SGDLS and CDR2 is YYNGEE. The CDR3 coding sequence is TGTGCCAGCAGCGTAGACGGGTATGGCAATCAGCCCCAGCATTTT. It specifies CASSVDGYGNQPQHF.

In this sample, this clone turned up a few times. In nucleotides, the CDR3 is TGTGCCAGCAGCTCCGTGATCGTAGCGGGGCAACCGTCCTACGAGCAGTACTTC. It is translated as CASSSVIVAGQPSYEQYF. The genes are TRBV21-1 and TRBJ2-7; the table names TRBD2, a call not compared with the DNA. TRBV21-1 is reported as a pseudogene. The CDR3 sequence is 18 residues long.

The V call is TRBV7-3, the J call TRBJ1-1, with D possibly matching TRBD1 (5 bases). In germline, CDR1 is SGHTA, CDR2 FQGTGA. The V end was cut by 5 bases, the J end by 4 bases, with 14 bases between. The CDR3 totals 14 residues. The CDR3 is CASSPGQASTEAFF. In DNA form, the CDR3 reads TGTGCCAGCAGCCCCGGACAAGCCAGCACTGAAGCTTTCTTT.

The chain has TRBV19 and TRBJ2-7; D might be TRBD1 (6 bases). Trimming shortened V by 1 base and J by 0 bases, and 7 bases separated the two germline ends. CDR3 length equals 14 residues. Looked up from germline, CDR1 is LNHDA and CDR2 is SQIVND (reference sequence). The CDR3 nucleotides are TGTGCCAGTAGTATAGGGGGGCTCTCCTACGAGCAGTACTTC. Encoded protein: CASSIGGLSYEQYF.

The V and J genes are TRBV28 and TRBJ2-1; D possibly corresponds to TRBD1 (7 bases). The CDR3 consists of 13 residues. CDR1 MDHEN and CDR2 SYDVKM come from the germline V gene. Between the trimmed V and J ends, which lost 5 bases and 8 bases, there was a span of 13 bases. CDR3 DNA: TGTGCCAGCAGTCAGGGGGGAAAGGATGAGCAGTTCTTC. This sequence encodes CASSQGGKDEQFF.

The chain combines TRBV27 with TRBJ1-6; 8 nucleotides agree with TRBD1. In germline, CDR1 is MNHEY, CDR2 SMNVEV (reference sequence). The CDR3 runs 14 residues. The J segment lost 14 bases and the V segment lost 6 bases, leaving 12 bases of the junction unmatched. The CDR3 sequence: CASRPGQGGATLHF. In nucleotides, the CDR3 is TGTGCCAGCAGACCCGGACAGGGCGGGGCAACCCTCCACTTT.

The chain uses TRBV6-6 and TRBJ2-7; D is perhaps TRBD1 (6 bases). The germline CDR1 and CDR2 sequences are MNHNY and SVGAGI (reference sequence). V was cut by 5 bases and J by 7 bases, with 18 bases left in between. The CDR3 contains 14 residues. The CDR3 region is CASSALRDTGEQYF. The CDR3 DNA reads TGTGCCAGCAGTGCCCTCCGGGACACGGGGGAGCAGTACTTC.

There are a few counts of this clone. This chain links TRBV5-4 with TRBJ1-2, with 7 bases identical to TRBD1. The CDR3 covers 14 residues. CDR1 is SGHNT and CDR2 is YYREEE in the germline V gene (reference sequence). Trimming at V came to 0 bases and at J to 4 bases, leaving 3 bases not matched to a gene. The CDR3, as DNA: TGTGCCAGCAGCTTGGCAGGGGGAAGCTATGGCTACACCTTC. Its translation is CASSLAGGSYGYTF. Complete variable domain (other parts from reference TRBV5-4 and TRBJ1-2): ETGVTQSPTHLIKTRGQQVTLRCSSQSGHNTVSWYQQALGQGPQFIFQYYREEENGRGNFPPRFSGLQFPNYSSELNVNALELDDSALYLCASSLAGGSYGYTFGSGTRLTVV.

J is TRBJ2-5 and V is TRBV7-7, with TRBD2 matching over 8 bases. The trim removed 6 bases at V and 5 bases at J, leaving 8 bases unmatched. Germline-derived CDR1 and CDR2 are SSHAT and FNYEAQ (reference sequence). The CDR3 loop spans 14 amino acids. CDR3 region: CASRPGLAGETQYF. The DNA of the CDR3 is TGTGCCAGCAGACCAGGACTAGCCGGGGAGACCCAGTACTTC.

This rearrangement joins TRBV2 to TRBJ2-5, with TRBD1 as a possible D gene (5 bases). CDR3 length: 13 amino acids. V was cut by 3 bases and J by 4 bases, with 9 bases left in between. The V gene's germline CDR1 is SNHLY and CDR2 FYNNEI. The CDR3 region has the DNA TGTGCCAGCAGTGACTTAGGGGTAGAGACCCAGTACTTC. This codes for CASSDLGVETQYF.

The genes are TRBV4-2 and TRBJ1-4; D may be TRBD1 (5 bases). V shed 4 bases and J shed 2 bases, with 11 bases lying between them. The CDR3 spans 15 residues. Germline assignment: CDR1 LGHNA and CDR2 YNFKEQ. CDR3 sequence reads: CASSLPRGTNEKLFF. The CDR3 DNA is TGTGCCAGCAGCCTCCCGCGGGGGACTAATGAAAAACTGTTTTTT.

The CDR3 protein is CASSKTGGGNYGYTF. The CDR3 coding sequence is TGTGCCAGCAGTAAGACAGGGGGCGGTAACTATGGCTACACCTTC. This rearrangement joins TRBV6-5 to TRBJ1-2, with 10 bases lining up with TRBD1. The germline gives CDR1 MNHEY, CDR2 SVGAGI. The J segment lost 1 base and the V segment lost 5 bases, leaving 4 bases of the junction unmatched. The CDR3 sequence is 15 residues long.

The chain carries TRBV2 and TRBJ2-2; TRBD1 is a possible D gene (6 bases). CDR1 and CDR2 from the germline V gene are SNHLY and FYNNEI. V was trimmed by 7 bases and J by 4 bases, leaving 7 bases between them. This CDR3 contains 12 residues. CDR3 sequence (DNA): TGTGCCAGCAAAGGGGGCACCGGGGAGCTGTTTTTT. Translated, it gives CASKGGTGELFF. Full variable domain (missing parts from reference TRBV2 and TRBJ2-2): EPEVTQTPSHQVTQMGQEVILRCVPISNHLYFYWYRQILGQKVEFLVSFYNNEISEKSEIFDDQFSVERPDGSNFTLKIRSTKLEDSAMYFCASKGGTGELFFGEGSRLTVL.